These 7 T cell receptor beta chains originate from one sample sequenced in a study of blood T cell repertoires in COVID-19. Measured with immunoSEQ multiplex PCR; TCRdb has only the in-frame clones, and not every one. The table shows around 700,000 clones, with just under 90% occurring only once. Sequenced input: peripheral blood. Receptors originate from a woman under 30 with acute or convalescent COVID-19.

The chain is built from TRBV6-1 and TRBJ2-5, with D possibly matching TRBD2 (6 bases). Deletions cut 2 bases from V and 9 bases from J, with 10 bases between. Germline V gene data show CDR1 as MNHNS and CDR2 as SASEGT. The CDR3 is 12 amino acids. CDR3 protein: CASSETSRAQYF. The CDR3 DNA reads TGTGCCAGCAGTGAAACTAGCAGGGCCCAGTACTTC.

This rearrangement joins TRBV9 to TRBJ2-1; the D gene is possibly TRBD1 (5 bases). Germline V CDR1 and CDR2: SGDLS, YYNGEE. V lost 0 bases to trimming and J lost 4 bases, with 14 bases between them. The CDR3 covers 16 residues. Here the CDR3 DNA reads TGTGCCAGCAGCGTAGCATGGGGCGCGATATACAATGAGCAGTTCTTC. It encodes CASSVAWGAIYNEQFF.

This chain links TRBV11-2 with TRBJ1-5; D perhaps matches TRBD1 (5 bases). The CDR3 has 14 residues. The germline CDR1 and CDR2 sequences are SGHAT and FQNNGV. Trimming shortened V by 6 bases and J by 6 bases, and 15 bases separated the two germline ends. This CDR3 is CASSKDAGPQPQHF. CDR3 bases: TGTGCCAGCAGTAAGGACGCAGGGCCTCAGCCCCAGCATTTT.

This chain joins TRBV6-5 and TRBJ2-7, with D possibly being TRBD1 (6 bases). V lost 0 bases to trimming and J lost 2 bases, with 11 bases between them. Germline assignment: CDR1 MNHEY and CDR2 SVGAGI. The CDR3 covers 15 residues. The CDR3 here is CASSYSSTGPYEQYF. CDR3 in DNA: TGTGCCAGCAGTTACTCGAGCACAGGGCCCTACGAGCAGTACTTC.

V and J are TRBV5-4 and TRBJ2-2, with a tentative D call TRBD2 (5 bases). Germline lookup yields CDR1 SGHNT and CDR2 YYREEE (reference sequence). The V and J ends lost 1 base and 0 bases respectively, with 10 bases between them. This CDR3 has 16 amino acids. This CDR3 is CASSLLGRSNTGELFF. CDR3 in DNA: TGTGCCAGCAGCTTGTTAGGGAGATCGAACACCGGGGAGCTGTTTTTT.

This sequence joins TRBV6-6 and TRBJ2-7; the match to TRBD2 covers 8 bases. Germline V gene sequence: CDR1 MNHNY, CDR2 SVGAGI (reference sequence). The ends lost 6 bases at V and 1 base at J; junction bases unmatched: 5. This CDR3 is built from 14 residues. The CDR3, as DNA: TGTGCCAGCAGCCAGGGACTAGGGTCCTACGAGCAGTACTTC. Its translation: CASSQGLGSYEQYF.

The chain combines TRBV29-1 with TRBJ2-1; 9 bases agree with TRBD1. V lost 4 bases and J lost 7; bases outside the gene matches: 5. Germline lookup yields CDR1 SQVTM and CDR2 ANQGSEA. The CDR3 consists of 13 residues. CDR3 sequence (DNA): TGCAGCGTTGTTGGACAGGGGTGGAATGAGCAGTTCTTC. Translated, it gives CSVVGQGWNEQFF.